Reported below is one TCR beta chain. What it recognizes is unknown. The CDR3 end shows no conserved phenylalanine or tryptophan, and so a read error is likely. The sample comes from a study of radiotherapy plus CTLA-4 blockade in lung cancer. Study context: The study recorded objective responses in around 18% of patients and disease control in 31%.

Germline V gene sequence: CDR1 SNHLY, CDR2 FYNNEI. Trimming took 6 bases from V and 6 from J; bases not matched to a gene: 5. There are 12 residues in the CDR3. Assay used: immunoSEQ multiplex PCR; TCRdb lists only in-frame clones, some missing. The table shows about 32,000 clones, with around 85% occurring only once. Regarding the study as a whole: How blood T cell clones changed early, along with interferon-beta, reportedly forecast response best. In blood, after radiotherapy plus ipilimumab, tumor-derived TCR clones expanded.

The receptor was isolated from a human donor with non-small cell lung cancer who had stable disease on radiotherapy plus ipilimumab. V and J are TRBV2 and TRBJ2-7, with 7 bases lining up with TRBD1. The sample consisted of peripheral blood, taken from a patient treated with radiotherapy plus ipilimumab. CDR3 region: CASSWTGGEQYL. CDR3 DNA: TGTGCCAGCAGCTGGACAGGTGGCGAGCAGTACCTC.